This TCR beta chain is from a study of T cell responses to AZD1222 COVID-19 vaccine. The overall study: Second-dose timings of about 4 or about 12 weeks were pooled. Study-wide findings and caveats: The study reported that nearly half of spike-specific TCRs target unmutated variant regions.

On this clone itself: Its antigen is still unknown.

The CDR3 runs to 16 residues. J lost 5 bases, V lost 1 base, and 7 bases had no gene match. Germline V gives CDR1 MGHRA, CDR2 YSYEKL. Here immunoSEQ multiplex PCR was the method, and the copy in TCRdb shows in-frame clones only, minus some. Among 140,000 to 150,000 clones listed, about 92% were seen once. The specimen was peripheral blood, collected on day 0 of AZD1222 vaccination. The chain links TRBV4-1 to TRBJ1-5, with TRBD1 matching 8 bases. The clonotype was recovered from an adult in good health. The CDR3: CASSQVKGQGDQPQHF. The CDR3 bases are TGCGCCAGCAGCCAAGTGAAAGGACAGGGAGATCAGCCCCAGCATTTT.